This TCR beta chain was sequenced for a study of T cell clones after liver transplantation. Whole-study context: In this trial, immunosuppression withdrawal was attempted within 2 years of liver transplant. Apart from a few HCV-positive recipients, transplants were for non-autoimmune, non-viral reasons. Tolerant meant at least one year fully off immunosuppression without liver enzymes above twice normal. Study-wide results and caveats: Migration into the graft, not deletion, may explain lost graft donor-reactive T cells.

CDR1 SGHTA and CDR2 FQGTGA come from the germline V gene. The CDR3 runs to 12 residues. V was clipped by 0 bases and J by 6 bases, with 5 bases between them. On this clone: Its cognate antigen is unknown.

Here immunoSEQ multiplex PCR was the method, and the copy in TCRdb shows in-frame clones only, minus some. The table has 85,000 to 110,000 clones, about 86% seen once. V is TRBV7-3 and J is TRBJ1-1; D gene unclear. The sequencing here drew on CD4+ T cells from blood, taken 47 months after liver transplant. The receptor's source is a human patient who received a liver transplant. The T cells may come from the graft donor. The CDR3 DNA reads as TGTGCCAGCAGCTTAACGGGCTCTGAAGCTTTCTTT. Translation: CASSLTGSEAFF.